Below, 20 T cell receptor beta chains from the same sample are listed, as sequenced in a study of CD8 T cells in seronegative destructive rheumatoid arthritis. Produced via immunoSEQ multiplex PCR; TCRdb's table is partial and in-frame only. This table holds about 13,000 clones, roughly four fifths found once. The sequenced sample was CD8+ T cells from blood. These receptors came from a woman aged 30 to 49 with seronegative destructive rheumatoid arthritis.

V and J are TRBV7-9 and TRBJ2-7; 9 nucleotides agree with TRBD1. CDR1 is SEHNR, CDR2 FQNEAQ, per germline (reference sequence). The CDR3 length is 15 residues. J gave up 4 bases and V 5 bases, and 9 bases lay outside the gene matches. The CDR3 DNA sequence: TGTGCCAGCAGCCCGAGGGACAGGGAGGGGTACGAGCAGTACTTC. Translated, it gives CASSPRDREGYEQYF.

DNA for the CDR3: TGTGCCAGCAGCTCCCGGGACAGCGGATGGCTACAGACCCAGTACTTC. Protein: CASSSRDSGWLQTQYF. The chain joins TRBV13 to TRBJ2-5; TRBD1 matches at 7 bases. CDR3 length: 16 amino acids. Germline V lookup: CDR1 PRHDT, CDR2 FYEKMQ (reference sequence). V was clipped by 4 bases and J by 6 bases; unmatched bases: 14.

This chain uses TRBV6-1 with TRBJ2-2; D may be TRBD2 (5 bases). There are 17 residues in the CDR3. V was clipped by 2 bases and J by 0 bases, with 13 bases between them. The germline V gene encodes CDR1 MNHNS and CDR2 SASEGT. CDR3 sequence (DNA): TGTGCCAGCAGTGAACCATCCCTAGCTACGAACACCGGGGAGCTGTTTTTT. This sequence encodes CASSEPSLATNTGELFF.

The CDR3 sequence is CASSLLREETQYF. DNA of the CDR3: TGCGCCAGCAGCTTGCTCCGCGAGGAGACCCAGTACTTC. The chain has TRBV5-1 and TRBJ2-5; no definite D call. This CDR3 is 13 amino acids long. Germline assignment: CDR1 SGHRS and CDR2 YFSETQ. The V gene lost 1 base and the J gene lost 5 bases, with 9 bases spanning the gap.

This clone has a single count. The gene calls are TRBV2 and TRBJ2-5, with a possible D match to TRBD2 (5 bases). This CDR3 has 14 amino acids. In germline, CDR1 is SNHLY, CDR2 FYNNEI. V was cut by 3 bases and J by 4 bases, with 12 bases left in between. CDR3 coding DNA: TGTGCCAGCAGTGACTCCGGACGGGGAGAGACCCAGTACTTC. This encodes CASSDSGRGETQYF.

The V gene is TRBV27, the J gene TRBJ2-3, with TRBD1 matching 8 bases. Germline CDR1 and CDR2: MNHEY and SMNVEV (reference sequence). The CDR3 extends over 16 amino acids. The ends lost 2 bases at V and 5 bases at J; junction bases unmatched: 9. CDR3 residues: CASSLIGQGPLDTQYF. DNA of the CDR3: TGTGCCAGCAGTTTAATAGGACAGGGCCCTTTAGATACGCAGTATTTT.

The V call is TRBV19, the J call TRBJ1-5; 10 nucleotides align to TRBD1. The germline CDR1 and CDR2 sequences are LNHDA and SQIVND (reference sequence). J gave up 6 bases and V 8 bases, and 10 bases lay outside the gene matches. The CDR3 totals 15 residues. CDR3 sequence: CASHFGTGVIQPQHF. CDR3 sequence (DNA): TGTGCCAGTCACTTCGGGACAGGGGTTATTCAGCCCCAGCATTTT. Variable domain in full (rest from reference TRBV19 and TRBJ1-5): DGGITQSPKYLFRKEGQNVTLSCEQNLNHDAMYWYRQDPGQGLRLIYYSQIVNDFQKGDIAEGYSVSREKKESFPLTVTSAQKNPTAFYLCASHFGTGVIQPQHFGDGTRLSIL.

This clone was seen a few times. The chain recombines TRBV19 with TRBJ2-1; 12 bases map to TRBD2. Germline V lookup: CDR1 LNHDA, CDR2 SQIVND (reference sequence). This CDR3 contains 17 residues. With 0 bases clipped from V and 10 bases from J, the junction kept 10 bases outside the gene matches. This CDR3 reads CASSIDLASGGAGEQFF. CDR3 nucleotide sequence: TGTGCCAGTAGTATAGATCTGGCTAGCGGGGGGGCCGGGGAGCAGTTCTTC.

The chain carries TRBV5-1 and TRBJ2-2, with 8 nucleotides matching TRBD1. V shed 3 bases and J 6 bases; nucleotides not matched to a gene: 1. The V gene's germline CDR1 is SGHRS and CDR2 YFSETQ. The CDR3 sequence is 13 residues long. The CDR3 DNA follows: TGCGCCAGCAGCTGGACAGGGCCCGGGGAGCTGTTTTTT. This gives the protein CASSWTGPGELFF.

The gene calls are TRBV29-1 and TRBJ1-1; D is ambiguous. The CDR3 sequence is 13 residues long. V was trimmed by 4 bases and J by 2 bases, leaving 11 bases between them. The germline gives CDR1 SQVTM, CDR2 ANQGSEA. The DNA of the CDR3 is TGCAGCGTTGTCACGGAGGGAAACACTGAAGCTTTCTTT. Its translation is CSVVTEGNTEAFF.

The chain uses TRBV4-1 and TRBJ1-4; no firm D call. With 0 bases removed from V and 0 bases from J, the gap between germline ends came to 11 bases. From germline, CDR1 is MGHRA and CDR2 YSYEKL. The CDR3 consists of 17 residues. The CDR3 nucleotides read TGCGCCAGCAGCCAAGAACTCTGGAGTGCAACTAATGAAAAACTGTTTTTT. Translated: CASSQELWSATNEKLFF.

By sample share, this clone is medium-sized (0.01 to 0.1%). V is TRBV6-5 and J is TRBJ1-5, with TRBD1 as a possible D gene (6 bases). The CDR3 has 16 amino acids. Trimming stripped 2 bases from V and 0 bases from J, with 11 bases between. Per germline, CDR1 MNHEY and CDR2 SVGAGI. Here the CDR3 DNA reads TGTGCCAGCAGTTACGGGGGCCCGTATAGCAATCAGCCCCAGCATTTT. This codes for CASSYGGPYSNQPQHF.

The rearrangement joins TRBV5-4 to TRBJ2-1; TRBD2 aligns across 8 bases. Per the germline V gene, CDR1 is SGHNT and CDR2 is YYREEE (reference sequence). Trimming took 3 bases from V and 1 from J; bases not matched to a gene: 3. The CDR3 contains 15 residues. CDR3 coding DNA: TGTGCCAGCAGCTCGGGGGGGGAATCCTACAATGAGCAGTTCTTC. This gives the protein CASSSGGESYNEQFF.

J is TRBJ2-1 and V is TRBV5-3; 7 bases match TRBD2. TRBV5-3 is assigned to the ORF class and has an uncertain function. The CDR3 has 17 amino acids. J gave up 6 bases and V 3 bases, and 15 bases lay outside the gene matches. The CDR3 protein is CARSSSDEAGEVNEQFF. CDR3 bases: TGTGCCAGAAGCTCCTCTGACGAGGCGGGGGAAGTCAATGAGCAGTTCTTC.

This clone was seen a single time. The rearrangement uses TRBV6-4 and TRBJ2-3; 10 nucleotides agree with TRBD2. Germline trimming cut 5 bases from V and 0 bases from J; bases unmatched to any gene: 5. Germline V gene data show CDR1 as MRHNA and CDR2 as SNTAGT. This CDR3 region has 16 residues. Written as DNA, the CDR3 is TGTGCCAGCAGTAAGGCTAGCGGGGGTAGCACAGATACGCAGTATTTT. It is translated as CASSKASGGSTDTQYF.

The V call is TRBV6-5, the J call TRBJ2-3; 7 bases are shared with TRBD2. V lost 5 bases and J lost 6; bases outside the gene matches: 11. This CDR3 spans 15 amino acids. Germline V lookup: CDR1 MNHEY, CDR2 SVGAGI. CDR3 loop: CASSPLVGGMDTQYF. In DNA, the CDR3 is TGTGCCAGCAGTCCCCTTGTGGGGGGGATGGATACGCAGTATTTT.

The genes are TRBV29-1 and TRBJ2-7; a weak D match, TRBD2 (6 bases). The V end lost 2 bases, the J end lost 1 base, and 15 bases lay between the germline ends. CDR3 length: 15 residues. The V gene's germline CDR1 is SQVTM and CDR2 ANQGSEA. The CDR3 reads CSVELRETESYEQYF. DNA of the CDR3: TGCAGCGTTGAATTACGGGAGACAGAATCCTACGAGCAGTACTTC.

This sequence joins TRBV9 and TRBJ2-1, with D uncertain. V shed 4 bases and J shed 8 bases, with 13 bases lying between them. The CDR3 totals 13 residues. Germline CDR1 is SGDLS and CDR2 is YYNGEE. DNA for the CDR3: TGTGCCAGCAGCCTCCTGGGCCCTCATGAGCAGTTCTTC. Translated, it gives CASSLLGPHEQFF.

J is TRBJ1-1 and V is TRBV30; D gene unclear. CDR3 length: 13 amino acids. Germline V CDR1 and CDR2: GTSNPN, SVGIG (reference sequence). Trimming removed 3 bases from V and 5 bases from J, with 13 bases in between. CDR3 sequence: CAWRGGSGTEAFF. The CDR3 DNA reads as TGTGCCTGGAGGGGAGGCTCGGGGACTGAAGCTTTCTTT.

V and J are TRBV27 and TRBJ1-5; a weak D match, TRBD1 (6 bases). The CDR3 has 14 residues. V shed 2 bases and J shed 5 bases, with 10 bases lying between them. CDR1 and CDR2 from the germline V gene are MNHEY and SMNVEV (reference sequence). The DNA of the CDR3 is TGTGCCAGCAGTTTAATAGGGGGTGATCAGCCCCAGCATTTT. Translating it yields CASSLIGGDQPQHF.